This TCR beta chain was found in a study of OX40 agonist ivuxolimab in advanced cancers. Study-wide context: Six ivuxolimab dose levels, 0.01 to 10 mg/kg, were given intravenously every 2 weeks. Those treated in dose escalation had hepatocellular carcinoma, melanoma, renal cell cancer or head and neck cancer.

In regard to this clone: The antigen remains unidentified.

Regarding the study as a whole: Both blood CD4+ and CD8+ T cells showed clonal growth by week 6 at 0.1 to 3.0 mg/kg. Relative to CD4+ cells, CD8+ T cells on average had more expanded clones.

Here immunoSEQ multiplex PCR was the method, and the copy in TCRdb shows in-frame clones only, minus some. The repertoire holds roughly 70,000 clones, with 91% as singletons. The CDR3 extends over 15 amino acids. Deletions cut 4 bases from V and 9 bases from J, with 16 bases between. The germline CDR1 and CDR2 sequences are SGHVS and FNYEAQ. The sample here was CD4+ or CD8+ T cells sorted from blood, taken in a trial of the OX40 agonist ivuxolimab. The chain joins TRBV7-6 to TRBJ1-6; perhaps TRBD1 as D (5 bases). The receptor comes from an adult with an advanced solid tumor such as melanoma, head and neck, liver or kidney cancer. In nucleotides, the CDR3 is TGTGCCAGCAGCTCCTGGGACGGCGGGGGTTCACCCCTCCACTTT. This translates into CASSSWDGGGSPLHF.